The next 6 T cell receptor beta chains were all read from a single sample in a study of identical twins. TCRdb ran MiXCR on the 5' RACE reads and lists one entry per CDR3 protein. The data show a few hundred thousand distinct CDR3 sequences, about 12% seen once. In addition, the sample was reused for a study of yellow fever vaccine responses in identical twins.

The sample was CD8+ T cells sorted from blood. Receptors were obtained from a woman between 18 and 30 years old in good health.

The J gene is TRBJ2-1, the V gene TRBV15; D might be TRBD2 (5 bases). Looked up from germline, CDR1 is LNHNV and CDR2 is YYDKDF (reference sequence). This CDR3 is built from 12 residues. Deletions cut 6 bases from V and 13 bases from J, with 16 bases between. The CDR3 reads CATSPGGTKQFF. CDR3 coding DNA: TGTGCCACCAGTCCAGGAGGAACTAAACAGTTCTTC.

A few counts support this clonotype. The chain combines TRBV5-1 with TRBJ2-7; D is unclear. V lost 0 bases to trimming and J lost 0 bases, with 10 bases between them. This CDR3 comprises 15 residues. Germline assignment: CDR1 SGHRS and CDR2 YFSETQ. The CDR3 spells CASSLDTTSSYEQYF. CDR3 DNA sequence: TGCGCCAGCAGCTTGGACACGACGAGCTCCTACGAGCAGTACTTC.

The chain combines TRBV3-1 with TRBJ2-3; tentative D call: TRBD1 (6 bases). This CDR3 contains 15 residues. Germline V gene data show CDR1 as LGHDT and CDR2 as YNNKEL (reference sequence). V lost 0 bases and J 3 bases, leaving 10 bases between the germline ends. The DNA of the CDR3 is TGTGCCAGCAGCCAAGAGAACAGGGAGACAGATACGCAGTATTTT. It is translated as CASSQENRETDTQYF.

This clonotype was observed a few times. The chain carries TRBV7-8 and TRBJ2-1; a weak D match, TRBD1 (6 bases). Germline lookup yields CDR1 SGHVS and CDR2 FQNEAQ. Between the trimmed V and J ends, which lost 5 bases and 7 bases, there was a span of 12 bases. The CDR3 sequence is 13 residues long. The CDR3 DNA reads TGTGCCAGCAGCCCCTACACAGGGAATGAGCAGTTCTTC. Its protein is CASSPYTGNEQFF.

The chain joins TRBV10-3 to TRBJ2-3; TRBD2 might be the D (5 bases). V was trimmed by 3 bases and J by 4 bases, leaving 8 bases between them. Germline CDR1 and CDR2: ENHRY and SYGVKD. This CDR3 is built from 13 residues. Here the CDR3 DNA reads TGTGCCATCAGTGATAGGACTGCAGATACGCAGTATTTT. Translation: CAISDRTADTQYF.

The gene calls are TRBV5-1 and TRBJ1-2, with 8 bases fitting TRBD1. The CDR3 runs to 14 residues. The germline gives CDR1 SGHRS, CDR2 YFSETQ. The V gene end was trimmed by 0 bases and the J gene end by 8 bases; junction bases not matched to a gene: 6. The CDR3 DNA sequence: TGCGCCAGCAGCTTGGCCGTAACAGGGGGAGGCTACACCTTC. Protein product: CASSLAVTGGGYTF.